These 20 T cell receptor beta chains share one sample of origin, sequenced in a study of cytomegalovirus exposure and HLA in healthy donors. PCR primers comprised 60 Vbeta and 13 Jbeta primers. Clones were read by immunoSEQ multiplex PCR, and TCRdb kept only the in-frame ones, dropping some. The sample totals 50,000 or so clones; its top ten clones hold around 7.1%. The sequenced sample consisted of PBMCs. The receptors were sampled from a woman aged 40 to 49 in good health and CMV-seronegative.

The gene calls are TRBV5-1 and TRBJ2-7, with TRBD1 matching over 9 bases. The CDR3 length is 14 residues. Germline values: CDR1 SGHRS, CDR2 YFSETQ. J gave up 2 bases and V 0 bases, and 0 bases lay outside the gene matches. In DNA form, the CDR3 reads TGCGCCAGCAGCTTGGGGACAGGGGCCTACGAGCAGTACTTC. Protein product: CASSLGTGAYEQYF.

The chain couples TRBV5-6 to TRBJ1-3; TRBD1 agrees at 7 bases. Unmatched junction bases numbered 3, after V lost 0 bases and J lost 3 bases. This CDR3 is 15 amino acids long. Germline CDR1 SGHDT, CDR2 YYEEEE. DNA for the CDR3: TGTGCCAGCAGCTTGGGTACAGGGGTTGGAAACACCATATATTTT. It encodes CASSLGTGVGNTIYF.

The genes are TRBV6-4 and TRBJ1-2; 8 bases fit TRBD1. Looked up from germline, CDR1 is MRHNA and CDR2 is SNTAGT. Trimming took 6 bases from V and 7 from J; bases not matched to a gene: 10. This CDR3 has 14 amino acids. The CDR3 DNA reads as TGTGCCAGCAGGGGGGACAGGTGGTATGGTGGCTACACCTTC. It is translated as CASRGDRWYGGYTF.

J is TRBJ1-1 and V is TRBV10-1, with 10 bases that match TRBD1. After removal of 10 bases from V and 3 bases from J, the junction contained 14 bases not matched to a gene. CDR1 WNHNN and CDR2 SYGVQD come from the germline V gene (reference sequence). This CDR3 is built from 16 residues. The DNA of the CDR3 is TGCGCCACCCTAAGTCCCCGACAGGGGGCAGACACTGAAGCTTTCTTT. Translation gives CATLSPRQGADTEAFF.

The gene calls are TRBV5-6 and TRBJ1-1; TRBD1 matches at 7 bases. Germline assignment: CDR1 SGHDT and CDR2 YYEEEE. This CDR3 spans 13 amino acids. Trimming removed 4 bases from V and 1 base from J; junction bases left unmatched: 1. CDR3 sequence reads: CASSPGGNTEAFF. CDR3 in DNA: TGTGCCAGCAGCCCAGGGGGGAACACTGAAGCTTTCTTT.

The V and J genes are TRBV5-7 and TRBJ2-2; tentatively, D is TRBD1 (8 bases). TRBV5-7 is treated as an ORF (open reading frame) with a function not yet certain. V was pared by 4 bases and J by 9 bases, with 22 bases between. This CDR3 contains 16 residues. CDR3 protein: CASSNRGSGICRELFF. The CDR3 DNA sequence: TGTGCCAGCAGCAACAGGGGGAGCGGGATCTGCCGGGAGCTGTTTTTT.

CDR3 in DNA: TGTGCCAGCTCACCGACTAGTTCCTCCAAAAACATTCAGTACTTC. It encodes CASSPTSSSKNIQYF. This rearrangement joins TRBV18 to TRBJ2-4; weak D call: TRBD2 (6 bases). V gave up 3 bases and J gave up 2 bases, with 11 bases separating them. The CDR3 length is 15 residues. Germline V gives CDR1 KGHSH, CDR2 LQKENI. Full variable domain (outside the CDR3, taken from reference TRBV18 and TRBJ2-4): NAGVMQNPRHLVRRRGQEARLRCSPMKGHSHVYWYRQLPEEGLKFMVYLQKENIIDESGMPKERFSAEFPKEGPSILRIQQVVRGDSAAYFCASSPTSSSKNIQYFGAGTRLSVL.

The chain has TRBV5-1 and TRBJ2-7; TRBD2 might be the D (6 bases). Deletions cut 4 bases from V and 5 bases from J, with 16 bases between. The germline V gene encodes CDR1 SGHRS and CDR2 YFSETQ. The CDR3 covers 14 residues. Written as DNA, the CDR3 is TGCGCCAGCAGCGCGGGAACTCTCCGGGACGAGCAGTACTTC. Protein product: CASSAGTLRDEQYF.

This sequence joins TRBV11-3 and TRBJ2-1; D perhaps matches TRBD2 (5 bases). This CDR3 region has 13 residues. From germline, CDR1 is SGHNT and CDR2 YENEEA. Deletions cut 5 bases from V and 10 bases from J, with 15 bases between. This chain's CDR3 is CASSPGPSGEQFF. As DNA, the CDR3 is TGTGCCAGCAGCCCCGGCCCCAGCGGCGAGCAGTTCTTC.

CDR3 protein: CAGGTLNSPLHF. In nucleotides, the CDR3 is TGTGCCGGAGGGACGTTAAATTCACCCCTCCACTTT. The gene calls are TRBV30 and TRBJ1-6; tentative D call: TRBD1 (5 bases). V was shortened by 8 bases and J by 7 bases, with 12 bases between the two germline ends. This CDR3 spans 12 amino acids. Germline V lookup: CDR1 GTSNPN, CDR2 SVGIG (reference sequence).

V and J are TRBV30 and TRBJ1-6; 10 nucleotides align to TRBD1. The germline gives CDR1 GTSNPN, CDR2 SVGIG (reference sequence). J gave up 10 bases and V 2 bases, and 8 bases lay outside the gene matches. The CDR3 is 15 residues long. Here the CDR3 reads CAWSPGTGVMSPLHF. The CDR3 DNA is TGTGCCTGGAGTCCCGGGACAGGGGTAATGTCACCCCTCCACTTT.

The genes are TRBV5-1 and TRBJ2-2, with D possibly TRBD2 on 5 matching bases. The CDR3 contains 14 residues. Trimming left V 3 bases short and J 7 bases short, with 13 bases between. Per germline, CDR1 SGHRS and CDR2 YFSETQ. The CDR3 sequence: CASSSLQRDGELFF. The CDR3 DNA is TGCGCCAGCAGCTCGCTACAGAGGGACGGGGAGCTGTTTTTT.

The CDR3 sequence is CSVAGHLGSETQYF. DNA of the CDR3: TGCAGCGTTGCGGGACACCTGGGGTCAGAGACCCAGTACTTC. The genes are TRBV29-1 and TRBJ2-5, with TRBD1 as a possible D gene (6 bases). From germline, CDR1 is SQVTM and CDR2 ANQGSEA. V was shortened by 4 bases and J by 4 bases, with 16 bases between the two germline ends. This CDR3 spans 14 amino acids.

The chain combines TRBV30 with TRBJ2-7, with TRBD2 as a possible D gene (6 bases). Germline loops: CDR1 GTSNPN, CDR2 SVGIG (reference sequence). V was shortened by 2 bases and J by 2 bases, with 34 bases between the two germline ends. This CDR3 is 21 amino acids long. The CDR3 spells CAWSLSIISGTPESTTYEQYF. CDR3 in DNA: TGTGCCTGGAGTCTGTCCATTATCTCCGGGACTCCCGAATCCACAACCTACGAGCAGTACTTC.

The chain is built from TRBV28 and TRBJ2-3; 11 bases align to TRBD2. There are 16 residues in the CDR3. After removal of 4 bases from V and 2 bases from J, the junction contained 5 bases not matched to a gene. In germline, CDR1 is MDHEN, CDR2 SYDVKM. Here the CDR3 DNA reads TGTGCCAGCAGTTCCCGACTAGCGGGGTACACAGATACGCAGTATTTT. Translation gives CASSSRLAGYTDTQYF.

CDR3 in DNA: TGCGCCAGCAGCAAAGTAGGCGGGAGGGCCCCCGAGACCCAGTACTTC. This sequence encodes CASSKVGGRAPETQYF. This chain uses TRBV4-3 with TRBJ2-5; 9 bases map to TRBD2. The CDR3 is 16 amino acids. V lost 5 bases and J lost 5; bases outside the gene matches: 12. Germline V lookup: CDR1 LGHNA, CDR2 YSLEER.

V gene TRBV6-5 combines with J gene TRBJ1-1, with a tentative D call TRBD1 (5 bases). Germline V lookup: CDR1 MNHEY, CDR2 SVGAGI. The V end was cut by 0 bases, the J end by 5 bases, with 10 bases between. CDR3 size: 14 residues. In DNA, the CDR3 is TGTGCCAGCAGTTACTCAGGGGTGGGAACTGAAGCTTTCTTT. Translation: CASSYSGVGTEAFF.

The chain links TRBV7-9 to TRBJ1-4; D remains ambiguous. This CDR3 is built from 14 residues. The V end lost 3 bases, the J end lost 5 bases, and 10 bases lay between the germline ends. The germline V gene encodes CDR1 SEHNR and CDR2 FQNEAQ (reference sequence). The CDR3 here is CASSFTGVNEKLFF. DNA of the CDR3: TGTGCCAGCAGCTTCACCGGGGTAAATGAAAAACTGTTTTTT. The entire variable domain, with the rest obtained from reference TRBV7-9 and TRBJ1-4, is as follows: DTGVSQNPRHKITKRGQNVTFRCDPISEHNRLYWYRQTLGQGPEFLTYFQNEAQLEKSRLLSDRFSAERPKGSFSTLEIQRTEQGDSAMYLCASSFTGVNEKLFFGSGTQLSVL.

J is TRBJ1-1 and V is TRBV27, with TRBD1 identical over 10 bases. V lost 5 bases and J lost 5; bases outside the gene matches: 11. Germline V CDR1 and CDR2: MNHEY, SMNVEV (reference sequence). The CDR3 has 16 amino acids. CDR3: CASSLRDRGVRTEAFF. The CDR3 DNA is TGTGCCAGCAGTCTCCGGGACAGGGGCGTCCGGACTGAAGCTTTCTTT.

The gene calls are TRBV28 and TRBJ1-1, with 8 bases that match TRBD1. V gave up 6 bases and J gave up 0 bases; unmatched junction bases: 9. Germline CDR1 MDHEN, CDR2 SYDVKM. This CDR3 comprises 16 residues. The CDR3: CASRIQGGGLNTEAFF. CDR3 nucleotides: TGTGCCAGCAGAATACAGGGGGGGGGTTTGAACACTGAAGCTTTCTTT.